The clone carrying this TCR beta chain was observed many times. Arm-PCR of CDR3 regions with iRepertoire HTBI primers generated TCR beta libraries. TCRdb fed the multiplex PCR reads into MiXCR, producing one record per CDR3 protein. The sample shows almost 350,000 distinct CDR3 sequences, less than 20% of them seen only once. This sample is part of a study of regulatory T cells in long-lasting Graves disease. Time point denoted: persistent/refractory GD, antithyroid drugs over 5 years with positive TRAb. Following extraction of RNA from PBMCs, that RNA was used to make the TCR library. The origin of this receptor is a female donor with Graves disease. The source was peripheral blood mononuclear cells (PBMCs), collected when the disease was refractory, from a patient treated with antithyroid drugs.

Here the CDR3 DNA reads TGTGCTAGTGGTTCCTCGTCTGGGGCTCTGAACTATGGCTACACCTTC. Translated, it gives CASGSSSGALNYGYTF. The V gene is TRBV12-5, the J gene TRBJ1-2, with D possibly matching TRBD1 (5 bases). Trimming shortened V by 4 bases and J by 2 bases, and 17 bases separated the two germline ends. This CDR3 has 16 amino acids. Germline values: CDR1 LGHNT, CDR2 FRNRAP.